A single sample is the source of the 29 T cell receptor beta chains below, sequenced in a study of T-cell memory formation after mild COVID-19. TCRdb called the 5' RACE reads again in MiXCR, with one record for every CDR3 protein. The repertoire holds roughly 450,000 distinct CDR3 sequences, with 18% as singletons. Sequencing was carried out using PBMCs or a T cell subset sorted from them (not recorded which). The receptors were sampled from an adult woman who had mild COVID-19 (a few samples of this study predate the infection). Cell type and time point are not known.

This clonotype came up a few times. The gene calls are TRBV2 and TRBJ2-7; 7 positions match TRBD1. V shed 6 bases, J shed 3 bases, and the junction held 5 bases outside the gene matches. The CDR3 runs to 13 residues. Germline CDR1 reads SNHLY; CDR2 reads FYNNEI. CDR3 residues: CASRWTGDYEQYF. The DNA for the CDR3 is TGTGCCAGCAGGTGGACAGGAGACTACGAGCAGTACTTC.

This clonotype has more than one count but fewer than ten. This chain joins TRBV5-4 and TRBJ2-1; D is possibly TRBD1 (5 bases). CDR3 length: 14 residues. Germline CDR1 and CDR2: SGHNT and YYREEE (reference sequence). V shed 6 bases and J shed 0 bases, with 10 bases lying between them. DNA of the CDR3: TGTGCCAGCACCCAGGGCCGCTCCTACAATGAGCAGTTCTTC. Translation: CASTQGRSYNEQFF. Full variable domain (remainder filled in from reference TRBV5-4 and TRBJ2-1): ETGVTQSPTHLIKTRGQQVTLRCSSQSGHNTVSWYQQALGQGPQFIFQYYREEENGRGNFPPRFSGLQFPNYSSELNVNALELDDSALYLCASTQGRSYNEQFFGPGTRLTVL.

This clonotype has more than one count but fewer than ten. The rearrangement links TRBV5-1 to TRBJ2-3, with D maybe TRBD2 (5 bases). The germline V gene has CDR1 SGHRS and CDR2 YFSETQ. V lost 0 bases and J 1 base, leaving 12 bases between the germline ends. CDR3 length: 16 residues. The CDR3, as DNA: TGCGCCAGCAGCTTGGGCGTTTGGGGAGGCACAGATACGCAGTATTTT. Translated: CASSLGVWGGTDTQYF.

This clonotype was observed at least ten times. The chain links TRBV5-1 to TRBJ2-5; no firm D call. The V gene's germline CDR1 is SGHRS and CDR2 YFSETQ. Trimming cost V 0 bases and J 9 bases, with 12 bases left between them. The CDR3 has 13 amino acids. The CDR3 DNA reads as TGCGCCAGCAGCTTGGACAGTACGAGAGCCCAGTACTTC. The encoded protein is CASSLDSTRAQYF. Using reference TRBV5-1 and TRBJ2-5 for the parts outside the CDR3, the full variable domain is KAGVTQTPRYLIKTRGQQVTLSCSPISGHRSVSWYQQTPGQGLQFLFEYFSETQRNKGNFPGRFSGRQFSNSRSEMNVSTLELGDSALYLCASSLDSTRAQYFGPGTRLLVL.

The V call is TRBV12-3 or TRBV12-4, the J call TRBJ1-2; possible D gene TRBD1, 5 bases. Trimming left V 3 bases short and J 8 bases short, with 19 bases between. The CDR3 is made up of 15 amino acids. The CDR3 is CASSLGTGRPSGYTF. Written as DNA, the CDR3 is TGTGCCAGCAGTTTGGGTACGGGACGGCCGTCGGGCTACACCTTC.

This rearrangement joins TRBV19 to TRBJ2-1, with TRBD2 identical over 15 bases. V was clipped by 0 bases and J by 0 bases; unmatched bases: 3. The CDR3 totals 19 residues. The germline V gene has CDR1 LNHDA and CDR2 SQIVND (reference sequence). In nucleotides, the CDR3 is TGTGCCAGTAGTATAGATGGACTAGCGGGAGGGAGCTCCTACAATGAGCAGTTCTTC. Amino acid sequence: CASSIDGLAGGSSYNEQFF.

This clonotype was seen more than once but under ten times. The rearrangement joins TRBV6-5 to TRBJ2-7; 11 bases are shared with TRBD1. From germline, CDR1 is MNHEY and CDR2 SVGAGI. Trimming removed 10 bases from V and 1 base from J; junction bases left unmatched: 6. This CDR3 is 14 amino acids long. Here the CDR3 DNA reads TGTGCCACTCGGGACAGGGGGAATTCCTACGAGCAGTACTTC. This translates into CATRDRGNSYEQYF.

This clonotype was counted between two and nine times. The chain combines TRBV7-7 with TRBJ2-2; no reliable D call. V was trimmed by 5 bases and J by 5 bases, leaving 12 bases between them. Germline CDR1 and CDR2: SSHAT and FNYEAQ (reference sequence). The CDR3 covers 14 residues. The CDR3 coding sequence is TGTGCCAGCAGCCTAAATATCGGGACCGGGGAGCTGTTTTTT. Amino acid sequence: CASSLNIGTGELFF. The entire variable domain, with the rest obtained from reference TRBV7-7 and TRBJ2-2, is as follows: GAGVSQSPRYKVTKRGQDVTLRCDPISSHATLYWYQQALGQGPEFLTYFNYEAQPDKSGLPSDRFSAERPEGSISTLTIQRTEQRDSAMYRCASSLNIGTGELFFGEGSRLTVL.

This clonotype was seen at least ten times. The chain combines TRBV30 with TRBJ2-1; D might be TRBD1 or TRBD2, each matching 6 bases. Trimming left V 2 bases short and J 4 bases short, with 12 bases between. There are 14 residues in the CDR3. Germline CDR1 reads GTSNPN; CDR2 reads SVGIG (reference sequence). For the CDR3, the DNA is TGTGCCTGGAGTAGCTGGGGGGCTTACAATGAGCAGTTCTTC. Its protein is CAWSSWGAYNEQFF.

This clonotype was counted only a few times. The CDR3 bases are TGCAGCGTCGCTGCGGGCTCCAATCAGCCCCAGCATTTT. The encoded protein is CSVAAGSNQPQHF. The chain carries TRBV29-1 and TRBJ1-5; D is uncertain. V lost 6 bases and J 3 bases, leaving 12 bases between the germline ends. CDR1 SQVTM and CDR2 ANQGSEA come from the germline V gene. This CDR3 is 13 amino acids long.

This clonotype was counted between two and nine times. The V call is TRBV5-1, the J call TRBJ2-1; no clear D. This CDR3 has 16 residues. Germline V gene data show CDR1 as SGHRS and CDR2 as YFSETQ. The V gene lost 2 bases and the J gene lost 0 bases, with 12 bases spanning the gap. The CDR3: CASSFSSSSSYNEQFF. In nucleotides, the CDR3 is TGCGCCAGCAGCTTTAGTTCTAGTAGCTCCTACAATGAGCAGTTCTTC.

The gene calls are TRBV12-3 or TRBV12-4 and TRBJ1-1; possibly TRBD1 for D (6 bases). With 6 bases removed from V and 4 bases from J, the gap between germline ends came to 15 bases. CDR3 length equals 14 residues. The CDR3 reads CASRLQGTSTEAFF. In nucleotides, the CDR3 is TGTGCCAGCAGATTACAGGGCACGAGCACTGAAGCTTTCTTT.

The gene calls are TRBV19 and TRBJ2-7, with TRBD2 matching over 8 bases. This CDR3 has 15 amino acids. V was pared by 6 bases and J by 2 bases, with 9 bases of the junction left unmatched. Germline CDR1 reads LNHDA; CDR2 reads SQIVND (reference sequence). CDR3 sequence (DNA): TGTGCCAGTAGCACTCAGCGGGAGACTACCTACGAGCAGTACTTC. It codes for CASSTQRETTYEQYF.

This clonotype has more than one count but fewer than ten. The rearrangement uses TRBV29-1 and TRBJ2-1; 9 bases are shared with TRBD1. Germline CDR1 and CDR2: SQVTM and ANQGSEA. V gave up 8 bases and J gave up 3 bases; unmatched junction bases: 11. The CDR3 sequence is 15 residues long. The CDR3 loop is CSIKARQGGYNEQFF. The CDR3 nucleotides are TGCAGCATAAAGGCCAGACAGGGGGGCTACAATGAGCAGTTCTTC.

The chain is built from TRBV4-1 and TRBJ2-5; 10 positions match TRBD2. The CDR3 totals 14 residues. The V and J ends lost 6 bases and 5 bases, in that order; junction bases with no gene match: 6. Germline CDR1 MGHRA, CDR2 YSYEKL. DNA of the CDR3: TGCGCCAGCAGAAGCGGGGGGGCCGCTGAGACCCAGTACTTC. Its protein is CASRSGGAAETQYF.

This chain joins TRBV18 and TRBJ1-1; 9 bases align to TRBD1. J lost 5 bases, V lost 5 bases, and 12 bases had no gene match. The CDR3 consists of 16 residues. In germline, CDR1 is KGHSH, CDR2 LQKENI. The CDR3 bases are TGTGCCAGCTCAGGGGACAGGGTTATGGTCACTACTGAAGCTTTCTTT. Amino acids: CASSGDRVMVTTEAFF.

The chain is built from TRBV7-2 and TRBJ2-1; D is unresolved. The CDR3 is 13 amino acids. Germline V gene lookup returns CDR1 SGHTA and CDR2 FQGNSA. With 5 bases removed from V and 7 bases from J, the gap between germline ends came to 12 bases. The chain's CDR3 is CASSTTAQNEQFF. CDR3 nucleotides: TGTGCCAGCAGCACCACAGCCCAGAATGAGCAGTTCTTC.

This clonotype was counted only a few times. V and J are TRBV19 and TRBJ2-4; maybe TRBD1 (6 bases). The V gene lost 4 bases and the J gene lost 4 bases, with 14 bases spanning the gap. The CDR3 is 15 amino acids. Germline CDR1 is LNHDA and CDR2 is SQIVND (reference sequence). Here the CDR3 reads CASSKLRTEKNIQYF. The CDR3 nucleotides are TGTGCCAGTAGTAAACTCCGGACAGAGAAAAACATTCAGTACTTC.

The genes are TRBV4-1 and TRBJ1-1, with TRBD1 matching over 12 bases. J was trimmed by 5 bases and V by 0 bases; bases with no gene match: 10. The germline gives CDR1 MGHRA, CDR2 YSYEKL. The CDR3 spans 18 residues. In DNA, the CDR3 is TGCGCCAGCAGCCAAGATTGGCGGGACAGGGGGCTTTGGACTGAAGCTTTCTTT. Its protein is CASSQDWRDRGLWTEAFF.

This clonotype was seen more than once but under ten times. This chain joins TRBV5-5 and TRBJ2-7, with 7 nucleotides matching TRBD1. Trimming took 4 bases from V and 1 from J; bases not matched to a gene: 8. CDR1 SGHKS and CDR2 YYEKEE come from the germline V gene (reference sequence). This CDR3 is built from 15 residues. The CDR3 protein is CASSPRQGGSYEQYF. The CDR3 DNA reads TGTGCCAGCAGCCCCCGACAGGGTGGATCCTACGAGCAGTACTTC.

The CDR3 sequence is CASSYQQNEQFF. CDR3 DNA sequence: TGTGCCAGCAGTTACCAACAGAACGAGCAGTTCTTC. This chain joins TRBV6-6 and TRBJ2-1; D gene ambiguous. This CDR3 region has 12 residues. The V gene's germline CDR1 is MNHNY and CDR2 SVGAGI (reference sequence). Between the trimmed V and J ends, which lost 2 bases and 10 bases, there was a span of 9 bases.

This clonotype was seen only a few times. This chain connects TRBV12-3 or TRBV12-4 to TRBJ2-7; no clear D. The CDR3 loop spans 16 amino acids. V shed 4 bases and J shed 3 bases, with 19 bases lying between them. CDR3 region: CASSYTHGVAIYEQYF. CDR3 bases: TGTGCCAGCAGTTACACCCATGGGGTCGCGATCTACGAGCAGTACTTC.

V gene TRBV11-2 combines with J gene TRBJ1-1, with no clear D. Germline CDR1 reads SGHAT; CDR2 reads FQNNGV. The CDR3 is 16 amino acids. Trimming removed 1 base from V and 5 bases from J, with 17 bases in between. CDR3 protein: CASSLASSLERTEAFF. CDR3 coding DNA: TGTGCCAGCAGCTTAGCAAGCAGCCTGGAGAGGACTGAAGCTTTCTTT.

The chain has TRBV19 and TRBJ1-5, with TRBD1 matching over 7 bases. Trimming cost V 5 bases and J 3 bases; bases outside gene matches: 7. CDR3 size: 15 residues. CDR1 and CDR2 from the germline V gene are LNHDA and SQIVND (reference sequence). CDR3 bases: TGTGCCAGTAGTCCTGACAGGGCCCACAATCAGCCCCAGCATTTT. This codes for CASSPDRAHNQPQHF.

The rearrangement links TRBV6-5 to TRBJ2-7, with D uncertain. Trimming left V 5 bases short and J 0 bases short, with 8 bases between. Germline V gives CDR1 MNHEY, CDR2 SVGAGI. This CDR3 has 13 residues. CDR3 DNA sequence: TGTGCCAGCAGTCATCCACCCTCCTACGAGCAGTACTTC. The encoded protein is CASSHPPSYEQYF.

This clonotype was seen repeatedly, ten times or more. For the CDR3, the DNA is TGTGCCAGCAGTTTATGGGCTAGCGGGAACACCGGGGAGCTGTTTTTT. Protein sequence: CASSLWASGNTGELFF. This chain links TRBV27 with TRBJ2-2; 7 bases fit TRBD2. The V gene's germline CDR1 is MNHEY and CDR2 SMNVEV (reference sequence). V shed 1 base and J 1 base; nucleotides not matched to a gene: 3. The CDR3 loop spans 16 amino acids.

This rearrangement joins TRBV5-5 to TRBJ2-7; D possibly matches TRBD1 or TRBD2 (5 bases each). The CDR3 contains 14 residues. CDR1 is SGHKS, CDR2 YYEKEE, per germline (reference sequence). Trimming removed 3 bases at V and 5 bases at J, with 15 bases between. This CDR3 is CASSWGRGRDEQYF. The CDR3 nucleotides read TGTGCCAGCAGCTGGGGACGAGGTAGGGACGAGCAGTACTTC.

The rearrangement uses TRBV5-1 and TRBJ2-5; 7 positions match TRBD2. The CDR3 covers 17 residues. The ends lost 4 bases at V and 5 bases at J; junction bases unmatched: 17. Germline-derived CDR1 and CDR2 are SGHRS and YFSETQ. CDR3 nucleotide sequence: TGCGCCAGCAGCCTGCCGGCCATAGCGGGCCTCCGGGAGACCCAGTACTTC. It codes for CASSLPAIAGLRETQYF.

The chain links TRBV20-1 to TRBJ1-2; D gene ambiguous. V shed 4 bases and J shed 5 bases, with 11 bases lying between them. Germline assignment: CDR1 DFQATT and CDR2 SNEGSKA (reference sequence). The CDR3 consists of 12 residues. The CDR3 spells CSATDGDYGYTF. CDR3 nucleotides: TGCAGTGCTACGGACGGGGATTATGGCTACACCTTC.